A single TCR beta chain is shown here with its context. Germline V lookup: CDR1 SGHDT, CDR2 YYEEEE. Trimming removed 2 bases at V and 0 bases at J, with 15 bases between. The CDR3 runs to 17 residues. The sample originates from a study of blood T cells in healthy people across ages. Primed by a sample-barcoded 5' primer and a J-beta primer mix, a second PCR proceeded for 7 to 11 cycles. TCRdb ran MiXCR on the 5' RACE reads and lists one entry per CDR3 protein. The table lists 650,000 to 950,000 distinct CDR3 sequences, approximately 48% of them singletons. This receptor was taken from a man between 60 and 75 years old in good health. J is TRBJ1-5 and V is TRBV5-6; D is undetermined. The sample taken for sequencing was blood. The CDR3: CASSLWAAPSSNQPQHF. Here the CDR3 DNA reads TGTGCCAGCAGCTTATGGGCGGCGCCTTCTAGCAATCAGCCCCAGCATTTT.